One T cell receptor (beta chain) is described in this entry. This entry belongs to a study of blood T cells in healthy people across ages. Germline V gene sequence: CDR1 SGHRS, CDR2 YFSETQ. J lost 13 bases, V lost 4 bases, and 15 bases had no gene match. CDR3 length: 15 residues. A J-beta primer mix and a sample-barcoded 5' primer were used in a second PCR of about 7 to 11 cycles. TCRdb re-analysed the 5' RACE reads in MiXCR, keeping a single row per CDR3 protein. This table holds some 700,000 distinct CDR3 sequences, around 46% found once. Sequencing used blood. The source of this sequence is a woman aged 55-75 years in good health. The gene calls are TRBV5-1 and TRBJ2-4; 9 positions match TRBD2. The CDR3 DNA is TGCGCCAGCAGCACGAAGCGGGGGGCCTACAATGAGCAGTACTTC. Translating it yields CASSTKRGAYNEQYF. Looking up the rest from reference TRBV5-1 and TRBJ2-4 gives the full variable domain: KAGVTQTPRYLIKTRGQQVTLSCSPISGHRSVSWYQQTPGQGLQFLFEYFSETQRNKGNFPGRFSGRQFSNSRSEMNVSTLELGDSALYLCASSTKRGAYNEQYFGAGTRLSVL.